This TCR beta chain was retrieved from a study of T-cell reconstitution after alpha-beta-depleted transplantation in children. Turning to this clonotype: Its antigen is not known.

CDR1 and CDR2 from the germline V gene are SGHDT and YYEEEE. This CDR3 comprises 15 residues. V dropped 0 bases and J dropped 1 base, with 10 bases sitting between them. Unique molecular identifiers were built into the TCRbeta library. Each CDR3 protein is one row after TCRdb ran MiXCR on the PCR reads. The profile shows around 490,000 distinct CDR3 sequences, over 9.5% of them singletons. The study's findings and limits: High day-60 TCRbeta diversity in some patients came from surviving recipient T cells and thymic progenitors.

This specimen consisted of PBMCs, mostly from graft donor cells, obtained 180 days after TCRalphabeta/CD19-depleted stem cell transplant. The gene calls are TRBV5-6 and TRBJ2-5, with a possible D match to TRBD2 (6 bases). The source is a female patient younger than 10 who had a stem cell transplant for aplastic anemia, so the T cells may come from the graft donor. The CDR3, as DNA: TGTGCCAGCAGCTTGGTGGAGGGCTCCCAAGAGACCCAGTACTTC. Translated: CASSLVEGSQETQYF.